A selection of T cell receptor beta chains follows, all from one sample in a study of T cells in Graves' hyperthyroidism and ophthalmopathy. Each CDR3 protein gets one entry after TCRdb re-called the multiplex PCR reads with MiXCR. The sample lists some 510,000 distinct CDR3 sequences; more than 20% were seen once. The sequencing input was blood. The receptors originated from a man aged 18 to 29 with Graves' hyperthyroidism. The CDR3 runs from the conserved cysteine through the conserved F or W. D genes are given only for firm matches. The listing skips clone size in some rows; elsewhere it reads once, few, many or a size class.

clone size,D gene,J gene,V gene,CDR3 protein,CDR3 DNA
few,TRBD2,TRBJ2-3,TRBV19,CASSSGLAVSTDTQYF,TGTGCCAGTAGTTCCGGACTAGCGGTTAGCACAGATACGCAGTATTTT
-,-,TRBJ1-6,TRBV28,CASHGRWSSYNSPLHF,TGTGCCAGCCATGGGCGGTGGAGCTCCTATAATTCACCCCTCCACTTT
few,TRBD1,TRBJ1-1,TRBV7-8,CASSPRETGTAFF,TGTGCCAGCAGCCCCAGGGAGACAGGGACAGCTTTCTTT
few,-,TRBJ2-2,TRBV18,CASSPRAEELFF,TGTGCCAGCTCACCACGGGCAGAAGAGCTGTTTTTT
many,-,TRBJ2-7,TRBV4-1,CASSQVGGGEQYF,TGCGCCAGCAGCCAAGTAGGGGGGGGCGAGCAGTACTTC
many,TRBD1,TRBJ2-7,TRBV6-5,CASSFSTGGLYEQYF,TGTGCCAGCAGTTTTTCGACAGGGGGCTTGTACGAGCAGTACTTC
many,TRBD2,TRBJ2-2,TRBV7-8,CASSLVAGSNTGELFF,TGTGCCAGCAGCTTAGTAGCGGGGTCGAACACCGGGGAGCTGTTTTTT
-,TRBD1,TRBJ2-7,TRBV6-1,CASTEYWAGGARSSYEQYF,TGTGCCAGCACTGAATATTGGGCAGGGGGCGCCAGGAGCTCCTACGAGCAGTACTTC
-,TRBD1,TRBJ1-2,TRBV7-2,CASSSPGQGMIYTF,TGTGCCAGCAGCTCCCCCGGACAGGGGATGATTTACACCTTC
many,-,TRBJ2-7,TRBV18,CASSPRPVTNYEQYF,TGTGCCAGCTCACCACGCCCAGTCACTAACTACGAGCAGTACTTC
many,TRBD2,TRBJ2-5,TRBV6-8,CASRGLTQQETQYF,TGTGCCAGCAGGGGACTAACCCAACAAGAGACCCAGTACTTC
-,-,TRBJ2-2,TRBV3-1,CASSQGGQGGTGELFF,TGTGCCAGCAGCCAAGGAGGGCAGGGCGGCACCGGGGAGCTGTTTTTT
-,-,TRBJ2-3,TRBV13,CASSPVGRFPSDTQYF,TGTGCCAGCAGCCCAGTGGGCAGGTTTCCTTCCGATACGCAGTATTTT
-,-,TRBJ2-7,TRBV29-1,CSAEDETYEQYF,TGCAGCGCCGAAGACGAGACCTACGAGCAGTACTTC
few,TRBD2,TRBJ2-7,TRBV4-1,CASSPGLAGIYEQYF,TGCGCCAGCAGCCCCGGACTAGCGGGGATCTACGAGCAGTACTTC
-,TRBD2,TRBJ2-2,TRBV30,CAWTSGTSVAGELFF,TGTGCCTGGACGTCCGGGACTAGCGTGGCCGGGGAGCTGTTTTTT
many,TRBD2,TRBJ2-2,TRBV7-9,CASIGTSGTGELFF,TGTGCCAGCATTGGGACTAGCGGCACCGGGGAGCTGTTTTTT
few,-,TRBJ2-3,TRBV7-8,CASSVRTSLSTDTQYF,TGTGCCAGCAGCGTGCGAACTAGTCTGAGCACAGATACGCAGTATTTT
-,TRBD2,TRBJ2-5,TRBV18,CASSIPGLAGGQETQYF,TGTGCCAGCTCAATACCGGGACTAGCGGGAGGACAAGAGACCCAGTACTTC
few,-,TRBJ2-7,TRBV5-1,CASSLAVGAVYEQYF,TGCGCCAGCAGCTTGGCCGTGGGGGCCGTGTACGAGCAGTACTTC
many,-,TRBJ1-2,TRBV9,CASSVATGPLGSGYTF,TGTGCCAGCAGCGTAGCTACCGGGCCACTGGGGAGTGGCTACACCTTC
many,-,TRBJ1-2,TRBV28,CAGSLWMQAYGYTF,TGTGCCGGCAGTTTATGGATGCAGGCTTATGGCTACACCTTC